These T cell receptor beta chains were read from a single sample in a study of blood T cells in healthy people across ages. TCRdb fed the 5' RACE reads into MiXCR, producing one record per CDR3 protein. Here the sample spans roughly 2 million distinct CDR3 sequences, around half being singletons. The specimen sequenced was blood. Every receptor here comes from a woman aged 40-49 years in good health. Each CDR3 is given with its conserved first and last residue. The order of the fields is clone size, D gene, V gene, J gene, CDR3 DNA, CDR3 protein. D genes are given only for firm matches. Clone size appears in some rows only: once, few, many, or a class for an expanded clone.

clone size: -
D gene: TRBD1
V gene: TRBV25-1
J gene: TRBJ1-2
CDR3 DNA: TGTGCCAGCTCGACAGGGTTTCCATATGGCTACACCTTC
CDR3 protein: CASSTGFPYGYTF

clone size: few
D gene: -
V gene: TRBV28
J gene: TRBJ1-2
CDR3 DNA: TGTGCCAGCAGCGCGGCGGCGACTTACTTTGGGGGCTACACCTTC
CDR3 protein: CASSAAATYFGGYTF

clone size: -
D gene: -
V gene: TRBV3-1
J gene: TRBJ1-4
CDR3 DNA: TGTGCCAGCAGCCCAAGGACAGCTTCGGATGAAAAACTGTTTTTT
CDR3 protein: CASSPRTASDEKLFF

clone size: -
D gene: TRBD1
V gene: TRBV29-1
J gene: TRBJ1-1
CDR3 DNA: TGCAGCGTTGAAACCGGGACAGGGGAGAAGAACACTGAAGCTTTCTTT
CDR3 protein: CSVETGTGEKNTEAFF

clone size: -
D gene: TRBD1
V gene: TRBV9
J gene: TRBJ1-2
CDR3 DNA: TGTGCCAGCAGCGTCACCGGGACAGGGTTACTTGGCTACACCTTC
CDR3 protein: CASSVTGTGLLGYTF

clone size: -
D gene: -
V gene: TRBV20-1
J gene: TRBJ1-2
CDR3 DNA: TGCAGTGCTGTGGAAACTAACTATGGCTACACCTTC
CDR3 protein: CSAVETNYGYTF

clone size: -
D gene: TRBD1
V gene: TRBV6-1
J gene: TRBJ2-1
CDR3 DNA: TGTGCCAGCAGTGAAGCAGGGGGCGGCAATGAGCAGTTCTTC
CDR3 protein: CASSEAGGGNEQFF

clone size: -
D gene: -
V gene: TRBV7-2
J gene: TRBJ2-4
CDR3 DNA: TGTGCCAGCAGCTTAAGACAGACTAAAAACATTCAGTACTTC
CDR3 protein: CASSLRQTKNIQYF

clone size: -
D gene: TRBD2
V gene: TRBV5-1
J gene: TRBJ2-6
CDR3 DNA: TGCGCCAGCAGCTTGGCGCGCGGGGGAGGTGTCGGAGGGGCCAACGTCCTGACTTTC
CDR3 protein: CASSLARGGGVGGANVLTF

clone size: -
D gene: TRBD2
V gene: TRBV20-1
J gene: TRBJ2-5
CDR3 DNA: TGCAGTGCTAGGGAGGGAGGGGCGGCGGGGAGTTCCAGGAAGACCCAGTACTTC
CDR3 protein: CSAREGGAAGSSRKTQYF

clone size: -
D gene: -
V gene: TRBV25-1
J gene: TRBJ2-1
CDR3 DNA: TGTGCCAGCAGGGGAACTCCGACCAAGCAGTTCTTC
CDR3 protein: CASRGTPTKQFF

clone size: few
D gene: -
V gene: TRBV20-1
J gene: TRBJ2-5
CDR3 DNA: TGCAGTGCTAGTTCCCTTGGGGCAGGGCGAGAGACCCAGTACTTC
CDR3 protein: CSASSLGAGRETQYF

clone size: -
D gene: -
V gene: TRBV6-2/TRBV6-3
J gene: TRBJ2-3
CDR3 DNA: TGTGCCACCGTCAGACTAGGGGATAGCACAGATACGCAGTATTTT
CDR3 protein: CATVRLGDSTDTQYF

clone size: -
D gene: -
V gene: TRBV4-3
J gene: TRBJ2-7
CDR3 DNA: TGCGCCAGCAGCCAAGGGAGGGCCAGGGGTTCCCACGAGCAGTACTTC
CDR3 protein: CASSQGRARGSHEQYF

clone size: few
D gene: -
V gene: TRBV20-1
J gene: TRBJ2-3
CDR3 DNA: TGCAGTGCTCCACAGGGTAGGACAGATACGCAGTATTTT
CDR3 protein: CSAPQGRTDTQYF

clone size: -
D gene: -
V gene: TRBV4-3
J gene: TRBJ1-1
CDR3 DNA: TGCGCCAGCAGCCAAGATTTCGCAGGTACTGAAGCTTTCTTT
CDR3 protein: CASSQDFAGTEAFF

clone size: -
D gene: TRBD1
V gene: TRBV20-1
J gene: TRBJ2-1
CDR3 DNA: TGCAGTGCTAGAGACGACAGGGCATTTTCCTACAATGAGCAGTTCTTC
CDR3 protein: CSARDDRAFSYNEQFF

clone size: -
D gene: TRBD2
V gene: TRBV28
J gene: TRBJ2-5
CDR3 DNA: TGTGCCAGCAGTTTCGTGACTAGCGGGAGGGGAGAGACCCAGTACTTC
CDR3 protein: CASSFVTSGRGETQYF

clone size: -
D gene: -
V gene: TRBV5-1
J gene: TRBJ1-1
CDR3 DNA: TGCGCCAGCAGCCGGGGGACGGCGAACACTGAAGCTTTCTTT
CDR3 protein: CASSRGTANTEAFF

clone size: -
D gene: -
V gene: TRBV7-2
J gene: TRBJ1-1
CDR3 DNA: TGTGCCAGCAGCTTAGTAAGGGGTGGTATGAACACTGAAGCTTTCTTT
CDR3 protein: CASSLVRGGMNTEAFF

clone size: few
D gene: TRBD1
V gene: TRBV18
J gene: TRBJ2-1
CDR3 DNA: TGTGCCAGCTCACCACCGGGACAGGGGAAGCAGTTCTTC
CDR3 protein: CASSPPGQGKQFF

clone size: -
D gene: TRBD1
V gene: TRBV6-2/TRBV6-3
J gene: TRBJ2-7
CDR3 DNA: TGTGCCAGCAGTGCGGACAGGACAGGGGGCGAGCAGTACTTC
CDR3 protein: CASSADRTGGEQYF

clone size: -
D gene: TRBD1
V gene: TRBV7-2
J gene: TRBJ2-1
CDR3 DNA: TGTGCCAGCAGCGCGCGGCAGGGACAGGAGCAGTTCTTC
CDR3 protein: CASSARQGQEQFF

clone size: -
D gene: -
V gene: TRBV6-5
J gene: TRBJ2-5
CDR3 DNA: TGTGTCAGCAGTTACTCGTATCGAGGGGGGAGGGAGACCCAGTACTTC
CDR3 protein: CVSSYSYRGGRETQYF

clone size: -
D gene: TRBD2
V gene: TRBV27
J gene: TRBJ2-2
CDR3 DNA: TGTGCCAGCAGTCCCCTTACGGGGGGAACCGGGGAGCTGTTTTTT
CDR3 protein: CASSPLTGGTGELFF

clone size: once
D gene: -
V gene: TRBV6-2/TRBV6-3
J gene: TRBJ2-7
CDR3 DNA: TGTGCCAGCAGTTATCGGAGACCCAACTACGAGCAGTACTTC
CDR3 protein: CASSYRRPNYEQYF

clone size: -
D gene: TRBD1
V gene: TRBV18
J gene: TRBJ1-4
CDR3 DNA: TGTGCCAGCTCACCACGGGACAGGGAGGTCGAAAAACTGTTTTTT
CDR3 protein: CASSPRDREVEKLFF

clone size: -
D gene: -
V gene: TRBV20-1
J gene: TRBJ2-1
CDR3 DNA: TGCAGTGCTAGAGGGGCTAGCTCCTACAATGAGCAGTTCTTC
CDR3 protein: CSARGASSYNEQFF

clone size: few
D gene: TRBD1
V gene: TRBV29-1
J gene: TRBJ2-5
CDR3 DNA: TGCAGCGTTGAAGGAGACAGGGGTCAGGAGACCCAGTACTTC
CDR3 protein: CSVEGDRGQETQYF

clone size: -
D gene: -
V gene: TRBV7-6
J gene: TRBJ1-6
CDR3 DNA: TGTGCCAGCAGCCCCCGGGGGGAAAGTTCACCCCTCCACTTT
CDR3 protein: CASSPRGESSPLHF

clone size: few
D gene: TRBD2
V gene: TRBV29-1
J gene: TRBJ2-3
CDR3 DNA: TGCAGCGTGTCGAGCGGGGGGACAACAGATACGCAGTATTTT
CDR3 protein: CSVSSGGTTDTQYF

clone size: -
D gene: TRBD1
V gene: TRBV29-1
J gene: TRBJ2-7
CDR3 DNA: TGCAGCGTTCCCAAAGGAACAGGGGGCTACGAGCAGTACTTC
CDR3 protein: CSVPKGTGGYEQYF

clone size: -
D gene: -
V gene: TRBV7-3
J gene: TRBJ2-3
CDR3 DNA: TGTGCCAGCAGCTTAGTGGGGGGCCAGGGAGATACGCAGTATTTT
CDR3 protein: CASSLVGGQGDTQYF

clone size: -
D gene: -
V gene: TRBV25-1
J gene: TRBJ1-6
CDR3 DNA: TGTGCCAGCAGTCTCGCCGGGGCGGGGATTGGTAATTCACCCCTCCACTTT
CDR3 protein: CASSLAGAGIGNSPLHF

clone size: -
D gene: -
V gene: TRBV12-3/TRBV12-4
J gene: TRBJ2-3
CDR3 DNA: TGTGCCAGCAGTAAGATCACAGATACGCAGTATTTT
CDR3 protein: CASSKITDTQYF

clone size: many
D gene: -
V gene: TRBV7-2
J gene: TRBJ2-3
CDR3 DNA: TGTGCCAGCAGCTTAGGGGTCGGCACAGATACGCAGTATTTT
CDR3 protein: CASSLGVGTDTQYF

clone size: -
D gene: -
V gene: TRBV24-1
J gene: TRBJ2-3
CDR3 DNA: TGTGCCACCAGTGATCCCAACTATCATACAGGAATTGGCACAGATACGCAGTATTTT
CDR3 protein: CATSDPNYHTGIGTDTQYF

clone size: few
D gene: TRBD2
V gene: TRBV5-1
J gene: TRBJ2-4
CDR3 DNA: TGCGCCAGCAGCCAGACTAGCGGGGGGCCAAACATTCAGTACTTC
CDR3 protein: CASSQTSGGPNIQYF

clone size: -
D gene: -
V gene: TRBV5-4
J gene: TRBJ1-2
CDR3 DNA: TGTGCCAGCAGCTTGTTCTCTGGGGGGCTTGATGGCTACACCTTC
CDR3 protein: CASSLFSGGLDGYTF

clone size: -
D gene: TRBD2
V gene: TRBV6-2/TRBV6-3
J gene: TRBJ2-7
CDR3 DNA: TGTGCCAGCAGTTTGGGGGGGACTAGCGGCTACGAGCAGTACTTC
CDR3 protein: CASSLGGTSGYEQYF

clone size: -
D gene: -
V gene: TRBV28
J gene: TRBJ2-7
CDR3 DNA: TGTGCCAGCAGTTTAATGGGACTTCCCTCCTACGGGCAGTACTTC
CDR3 protein: CASSLMGLPSYGQYF

clone size: -
D gene: -
V gene: TRBV2
J gene: TRBJ1-1
CDR3 DNA: TGTGCCGGCAGTTTTACAGGGATCACTGAAGCTTTCTTT
CDR3 protein: CAGSFTGITEAFF

clone size: once
D gene: -
V gene: TRBV20-1
J gene: TRBJ1-2
CDR3 DNA: TGCAGTGGGGACATCAATGGCTACACCTTC
CDR3 protein: CSGDINGYTF

clone size: few
D gene: TRBD2
V gene: TRBV7-2
J gene: TRBJ2-5
CDR3 DNA: TGTGCCAGCAGCTTATCCATGCTAGCGGGGGGGCGCTTCCAAGAGACCCAGTACTTC
CDR3 protein: CASSLSMLAGGRFQETQYF

clone size: many
D gene: -
V gene: TRBV7-2
J gene: TRBJ2-1
CDR3 DNA: TGTGCCAGCAGCTTAGTCAGGGGCAATGAGCAGTTCTTC
CDR3 protein: CASSLVRGNEQFF

clone size: few
D gene: TRBD1
V gene: TRBV6-5
J gene: TRBJ2-5
CDR3 DNA: TGTGCCAGCAGGGGGACAGGGATACAAGAGACCCAGTACTTC
CDR3 protein: CASRGTGIQETQYF

clone size: -
D gene: -
V gene: TRBV7-9
J gene: TRBJ1-5
CDR3 DNA: TGTGCCAGCAGCCCCATGGACTGGGATAGCAATCAGCCCCAGCATTTT
CDR3 protein: CASSPMDWDSNQPQHF

clone size: few
D gene: TRBD1
V gene: TRBV27
J gene: TRBJ2-7
CDR3 DNA: TGTGCCAGCAGTCCGAGGACAGGGGGACTCTTTAGCGAGCAGTACTTC
CDR3 protein: CASSPRTGGLFSEQYF

clone size: -
D gene: -
V gene: TRBV6-5
J gene: TRBJ1-2
CDR3 DNA: TGTGCCAGCAGTCTTTCCCCTATCAACTATGGCTACACCTTC
CDR3 protein: CASSLSPINYGYTF

clone size: -
D gene: TRBD2
V gene: TRBV6-1
J gene: TRBJ2-1
CDR3 DNA: TGTGCCAGCAAGATGGGGATAGCGGGAGTGATTAACAATGAGCAGTTCTTC
CDR3 protein: CASKMGIAGVINNEQFF

clone size: -
D gene: -
V gene: TRBV12-5
J gene: TRBJ2-1
CDR3 DNA: TGTGCTAGTGGTCCAGGGGGAGGAATGGCATACAATGAGCAGTTCTTC
CDR3 protein: CASGPGGGMAYNEQFF

clone size: once
D gene: -
V gene: TRBV20-1
J gene: TRBJ1-2
CDR3 DNA: TGCAGTGCGGAGTTTCGGGCTGGCTACACCTTC
CDR3 protein: CSAEFRAGYTF

clone size: few
D gene: TRBD2
V gene: TRBV6-5
J gene: TRBJ2-3
CDR3 DNA: TGTGCCAGCAGTTACGCTGGCGGGGGGACCACAGATACGCAGTATTTT
CDR3 protein: CASSYAGGGTTDTQYF

clone size: once
D gene: -
V gene: TRBV29-1
J gene: TRBJ2-3
CDR3 DNA: TGCAGTGCTCAAAGGAGTTCCACAGATACGCAGTATTTT
CDR3 protein: CSAQRSSTDTQYF

clone size: once
D gene: TRBD2
V gene: TRBV18
J gene: TRBJ2-4
CDR3 DNA: TGTGCCAGCTCATCCGCCAGGGGTAGCGGGGGCGAGGAGCAGTACTTC
CDR3 protein: CASSSARGSGGEEQYF